This TCR beta chain derives from a study of T-cell memory formation after mild COVID-19. In the study overall: TCR clustering was largely donor specific. The study, taken as a whole, reports: Pre-infection memory harbored some responding clones, suggesting cross-reactive memory joined.

This clonotype was recorded a few times. What it recognizes is unknown. A 5'RACE reaction primed in the constant segment made cDNA libraries of TCR alpha and TCR beta, and these carried sample barcodes and UMIs. TCRdb reanalysed the 5' RACE reads using MiXCR and keeps one entry per CDR3 protein. The table lists 470,000 or so distinct CDR3 sequences, around a sixth of them singletons. The sequenced material came from PBMCs or a T cell subset sorted from them (not recorded which). This TCR derives from an adult woman who had mild COVID-19 (a few samples of this study predate the infection). Cell type and time point are not known.

The CDR3 spells CAIRPGQGVNTEAFF. CDR3 DNA: TGTGCCATCAGACCGGGACAGGGGGTGAACACTGAAGCTTTCTTT. The rearrangement joins TRBV10-3 to TRBJ1-1, with 11 bases matching TRBD1. This CDR3 region has 15 residues. J gave up 0 bases and V 6 bases, and 3 bases lay outside the gene matches. Per germline, CDR1 ENHRY and CDR2 SYGVKD.